Below are 29 T cell receptor beta chains sequenced from a single sample in a study of regulatory T cells in long-lasting Graves disease. CDR3-region Arm-PCR and iRepertoire HTBI primers produced the TCR beta libraries. Via MiXCR, TCRdb re-called the multiplex PCR reads, giving one row per CDR3 protein. Here the sample spans 600,000 to 800,000 distinct CDR3 sequences, roughly 30% being singletons. The time point was: persistent/refractory GD, antithyroid drugs over 5 years with positive TRAb. Isolated PBMC RNA provided the starting material for the TCR library. Sequencing was performed on peripheral blood mononuclear cells (PBMCs), taken when the disease was refractory, from a patient treated with antithyroid drugs. Receptors were obtained from a female donor with Graves disease.

V usage is TRBV6-2 or TRBV6-3 and J usage is TRBJ1-5; D uncertain. The CDR3 is made up of 14 amino acids. Looked up from germline, CDR1 is MNHEY and CDR2 is SVGEGT. Trimming shortened V by 6 bases and J by 0 bases, and 9 bases separated the two germline ends. The CDR3 nucleotides are TGTGCCAGCAGAGCGGCCGGTAGCAATCAGCCCCAGCATTTT. Encoded protein: CASRAAGSNQPQHF.

This clonotype was seen only a few times. The V call is TRBV5-1, the J call TRBJ1-2; D not certain. CDR1 and CDR2 from the germline V gene are SGHRS and YFSETQ. V lost 0 bases to trimming and J lost 4 bases, with 13 bases between them. The CDR3 spans 15 residues. CDR3 residues: CASSLVAGDTYGYTF. Written as DNA, the CDR3 is TGCGCCAGCAGCTTGGTGGCAGGAGATACCTATGGCTACACCTTC.

This clonotype showed up many times. V and J are TRBV28 and TRBJ1-1; D uncertain. Deletions cut 4 bases from V and 7 bases from J, with 13 bases between. The CDR3 spans 13 residues. Germline loops: CDR1 MDHEN, CDR2 SYDVKM. The CDR3 DNA is TGTGCCAGCAGTTCCCCACCCGGATATGAAGCTTTCTTT. Encoded protein: CASSSPPGYEAFF.

On this clonotype itself: The conserved phenylalanine or tryptophan normally closing the CDR3 is absent here, so this likely arose from a read error. The chain couples TRBV12-3 or TRBV12-4 to TRBJ1-2; D is possibly TRBD1 (5 bases). The CDR3 is 14 amino acids. The germline V and J ends were trimmed by 6 bases and 4 bases, with 15 bases remaining between them. The CDR3 loop reads CASSITGRAYGYTS. The CDR3 DNA sequence: TGTGCCAGCAGCATTACGGGCAGGGCCTATGGCTACACCTCC.

This clonotype was seen a few times. V and J are TRBV27 and TRBJ2-7; TRBD1 aligns across 12 bases. The CDR3 length is 17 residues. The V gene's germline CDR1 is MNHEY and CDR2 SMNVEV (reference sequence). V lost 0 bases, J lost 3 bases, and 6 bases stayed unmatched. DNA of the CDR3: TGTGCCAGCAGTTTATCGAGGGACAGGGGGCCAGACTACGAGCAGTACTTC. Translated: CASSLSRDRGPDYEQYF.

The V gene is TRBV5-1, the J gene TRBJ1-2; possibly TRBD1 for D (6 bases). The CDR3 length is 16 residues. Germline V gene sequence: CDR1 SGHRS, CDR2 YFSETQ. V dropped 3 bases and J dropped 5 bases, with 20 bases sitting between them. The CDR3 DNA reads as TGCGCCAGCAGCTCCGGCGACTTAGACAGGAGGTATGGCTACACCTTC. Translated: CASSSGDLDRRYGYTF.

This clonotype was observed many times. This chain uses TRBV2 with TRBJ2-7, with a tentative D call TRBD1 (5 bases). Germline loops: CDR1 SNHLY, CDR2 FYNNEI. The CDR3 consists of 15 residues. Between the trimmed V and J ends, which lost 2 bases and 5 bases, there was a span of 16 bases. In DNA, the CDR3 is TGTGCCAGCAGTGAAAGGTCAGGGATCTTAGACGAGCAGTACTTC. Its protein product is CASSERSGILDEQYF.

This clonotype came up many times. The chain joins TRBV6-1 to TRBJ1-1; D gene ambiguous. The germline gives CDR1 MNHNS, CDR2 SASEGT. Deletions cut 0 bases from V and 10 bases from J, with 15 bases between. The CDR3 is 14 amino acids. This chain's CDR3 is CASSEAGREYGAFF. The CDR3 DNA sequence: TGTGCCAGCAGTGAAGCGGGAAGGGAATACGGAGCTTTCTTT.

This clonotype was observed a single time. A far bigger clonotype differs at one base, so this is likely a read error. V and J are TRBV7-3 and TRBJ2-7; D uncertain. This CDR3 is built from 13 residues. The germline gives CDR1 SGHTA, CDR2 FQGTGA. Between the trimmed V and J ends, which lost 4 bases and 5 bases, there was a span of 12 bases. DNA for the CDR3: TGTGCCAGCAGCTCGCACAAGGATCACGAGCAGTACTTC. Translating it yields CASSSHKDHEQYF.

The CDR3 DNA reads as TGTGCCAGCAGTCACAGGGGAGGCTACGAGCAGTACTTC. It yields the protein CASSHRGGYEQYF. This chain uses TRBV5-4 with TRBJ2-7, with a tentative D call TRBD1 (7 bases). Per the germline V gene, CDR1 is SGHNT and CDR2 is YYREEE (reference sequence). The CDR3 loop spans 13 amino acids. The germline V and J ends were trimmed by 5 bases and 3 bases, with 12 bases remaining between them.

The chain has TRBV25-1 and TRBJ1-6, with 11 bases fitting TRBD1. Unmatched junction bases numbered 7, after V lost 3 bases and J lost 9 bases. Germline V lookup: CDR1 MGHDK, CDR2 SYGVNS. The CDR3 has 16 amino acids. The CDR3 sequence is CASSDRTGGEGSPLHF. The CDR3 nucleotides read TGTGCCAGCAGTGACCGGACAGGGGGCGAGGGTTCACCCCTCCACTTT. The whole variable domain, filled in from reference TRBV25-1 and TRBJ1-6, reads EADIYQTPRYLVIGTGKKITLECSQTMGHDKMYWYQQDPGMELHLIHYSYGVNSTEKGDLSSESTVSRIRTEHFPLTLESARPSHTSQYLCASSDRTGGEGSPLHFGNGTRLTVT.

The J gene is TRBJ2-3, the V gene TRBV28, with 7 bases identical to TRBD2. The V and J ends lost 3 bases and 4 bases, in that order; junction bases with no gene match: 10. CDR1 and CDR2 (germline): MDHEN, SYDVKM. This CDR3 region has 16 residues. CDR3 DNA: TGTGCCAGCAGTTTCTGGCAGGGAGGGCCCGCAGATACGCAGTATTTT. Translating gives CASSFWQGGPADTQYF.

This clonotype has a count of ten or more. The chain links TRBV12-3 or TRBV12-4 to TRBJ1-2, with D possibly TRBD1 on 6 matching bases. This CDR3 has 13 amino acids. V lost 6 bases, J lost 4 bases, and 12 bases lay in between. In DNA, the CDR3 is TGTGCCAGCAGCATGGACAGCTTCTATGGCTACACCTTC. This sequence encodes CASSMDSFYGYTF.

The V and J genes are TRBV20-1 and TRBJ2-7, with 7 bases aligning to TRBD2. In germline, CDR1 is DFQATT, CDR2 SNEGSKA (reference sequence). V shed 3 bases, J shed 9 bases, and the junction held 17 bases outside the gene matches. CDR3 size: 15 residues. CDR3 sequence reads: CSASITSDRLGAQYF. CDR3 coding DNA: TGCAGTGCTAGTATAACTAGCGATCGACTAGGAGCGCAGTACTTC.

This clonotype appeared a single time. V gene TRBV14 combines with J gene TRBJ2-1, with TRBD2 matching 9 bases. CDR1 is SGHDN, CDR2 FVKESK, per germline. The CDR3 is made up of 14 amino acids. Trimming took 6 bases from V and 8 from J; bases not matched to a gene: 8. CDR3 sequence (DNA): TGTGCCAGCAGACGAGGACTAGCGTGGGATGAGCAGTTCTTC. It translates to CASRRGLAWDEQFF.

Many counts were recorded for this clonotype. This sequence joins TRBV12-3 or TRBV12-4 and TRBJ1-1, with D perhaps TRBD1 (5 bases). The CDR3 consists of 14 residues. The V and J ends lost 4 bases and 6 bases respectively, with 15 bases between them. The CDR3 bases are TGTGCCAGCAGTTGGGGGACGGACTTGTCTGAAGCTTTCTTT. Translating it yields CASSWGTDLSEAFF.

The sample holds a few counts of this clonotype. V and J are TRBV2 and TRBJ2-3, with TRBD1 matching over 10 bases. The CDR3 extends over 15 amino acids. Unmatched junction bases numbered 6, after V lost 7 bases and J lost 2 bases. Germline-derived CDR1 and CDR2 are SNHLY and FYNNEI. The CDR3 protein is CASIGQGVITDTQYF. CDR3 in DNA: TGTGCCAGCATCGGACAGGGGGTGATCACAGATACGCAGTATTTT.

Ten or more counts support this clonotype. The chain links TRBV12-3 or TRBV12-4 to TRBJ2-7; tentatively, D is TRBD2 (6 bases). This CDR3 is built from 14 residues. V was shortened by 3 bases and J by 6 bases, with 15 bases between the two germline ends. The CDR3 DNA is TGTGCCAGCAGTTTTAATCCGGGGGTGAGCGAGCAGTACTTC. Translated, it gives CASSFNPGVSEQYF.

The gene calls are TRBV7-9 and TRBJ1-3; 7 positions agree with TRBD1. J gave up 0 bases and V 3 bases, and 5 bases lay outside the gene matches. CDR1 is SEHNR, CDR2 FQNEAQ, per germline (reference sequence). The CDR3 extends over 16 amino acids. DNA of the CDR3: TGTGCCAGCAGCTTTGGGACAGCGAGCTCTGGAAACACCATATATTTT. Translation gives CASSFGTASSGNTIYF.

The V gene is TRBV20-1, the J gene TRBJ2-7; D possibly corresponds to TRBD1 (5 bases). The CDR3 runs to 13 residues. Germline V lookup: CDR1 DFQATT, CDR2 SNEGSKA (reference sequence). V gave up 6 bases and J gave up 6 bases, with 18 bases separating them. CDR3 coding DNA: TGCAGTGCCTTGTCGGTAGGGGCAGGCGAGCAGTACTTC. This sequence encodes CSALSVGAGEQYF.

The chain's CDR3 is CASSGASHYEQYF. The DNA of the CDR3 is TGCGCCAGCAGTGGTGCGAGCCATTACGAGCAGTACTTC. This chain connects TRBV10-2 to TRBJ2-7; D is undetermined. Trimming took off 4 bases at V and 4 bases at J, with 11 bases between the two ends. The CDR3 extends over 13 amino acids. Germline CDR1 is WSHSY and CDR2 is SAAADI.

The chain carries TRBV3-1 and TRBJ2-5, with TRBD2 matching 12 bases. Per germline, CDR1 LGHDT and CDR2 YNNKEL (reference sequence). This CDR3 is built from 16 residues. J lost 0 bases, V lost 4 bases, and 3 bases had no gene match. The CDR3 region is CASSPWTSGNQETQYF. CDR3 nucleotide sequence: TGTGCCAGCAGCCCCTGGACTAGCGGGAACCAAGAGACCCAGTACTTC.

This clonotype occurred many times. This chain joins TRBV20-1 and TRBJ2-7, with D maybe TRBD2 (6 bases). Germline CDR1 reads DFQATT; CDR2 reads SNEGSKA (reference sequence). Trimming took 6 bases from V and 7 from J, leaving 19 bases between them. The CDR3 has 13 residues. The CDR3 coding sequence is TGCAGTGCCCAAGGGCGGGGCAGGCGAGAGCAGTACTTC. As protein: CSAQGRGRREQYF.

In its sample, this clonotype was seen a few times. The CDR3 reads CAWRPRTLANTEAFF. In DNA form, the CDR3 reads TGTGCCTGGAGACCGAGGACACTCGCGAACACTGAAGCTTTCTTT. This chain uses TRBV30 with TRBJ1-1; TRBD1 is a possible D gene (5 bases). The CDR3 length is 15 residues. CDR1 is GTSNPN and CDR2 is SVGIG in the germline V gene (reference sequence). The ends were cut back, 3 bases at V and 1 base at J, with 15 bases in the middle.

V gene TRBV5-1 combines with J gene TRBJ2-7; perhaps TRBD1 as D (6 bases). Germline V lookup: CDR1 SGHRS, CDR2 YFSETQ. There are 15 residues in the CDR3. V lost 3 bases to trimming and J lost 1 base, with 14 bases between them. Here the CDR3 reads CASSSTGSVSYEQYF. Written as DNA, the CDR3 is TGCGCCAGCAGCTCCACAGGGTCTGTTTCCTACGAGCAGTACTTC.

This clonotype was detected a few times. The chain has TRBV7-8 and TRBJ1-1; 8 bases map to TRBD1. Germline CDR1 SGHVS, CDR2 FQNEAQ. V shed 0 bases, J shed 4 bases, and the junction held 7 bases outside the gene matches. The CDR3 spans 16 residues. CDR3: CASSLAAGGRGTEAFF. The CDR3 DNA reads as TGTGCCAGCAGCTTAGCGGCAGGGGGCAGAGGCACTGAAGCTTTCTTT. Full variable domain (missing parts from reference TRBV7-8 and TRBJ1-1): GAGVSQSPRYKVAKRGQDVALRCDPISGHVSLFWYQQALGQGPEFLTYFQNEAQLDKSGLPSDRFFAERPEGSVSTLKIQRTQQEDSAVYLCASSLAAGGRGTEAFFGQGTRLTVV.

V usage is TRBV29-1 and J usage is TRBJ2-3; TRBD2 agrees at 7 bases. Losses at the gene ends were 4 bases for V and 2 bases for J; bases not matched to a gene: 6. The CDR3 has 14 amino acids. Germline lookup yields CDR1 SQVTM and CDR2 ANQGSEA. The CDR3 sequence is CSVGVSGLTDTQYF. For the CDR3, the DNA is TGCAGCGTTGGCGTTAGCGGGCTCACAGATACGCAGTATTTT.

The gene calls are TRBV3-1 and TRBJ2-7, with D perhaps matching TRBD2 (5 bases). This CDR3 is built from 15 residues. Trimming took 1 base from V and 0 from J, leaving 10 bases between them. The germline V gene has CDR1 LGHDT and CDR2 YNNKEL (reference sequence). The CDR3 DNA reads TGTGCCAGCAGCCAAGCACTAGTAGACTCCTACGAGCAGTACTTC. Translating it yields CASSQALVDSYEQYF.

This clonotype occurred many times. The V gene is TRBV2, the J gene TRBJ1-1, with D perhaps TRBD1 (6 bases). Germline CDR1 is SNHLY and CDR2 is FYNNEI. This CDR3 is 14 amino acids long. V lost 7 bases to trimming and J lost 7 bases, with 19 bases between them. CDR3 sequence: CASKGPGTSGEAFF. In DNA form, the CDR3 reads TGTGCCAGCAAGGGCCCGGGGACAAGTGGTGAAGCTTTCTTT.